These T cell receptor beta chains were read from a single sample in a study of cytomegalovirus exposure and HLA in healthy donors. The repertoire was sequenced with immunoSEQ multiplex PCR; TCRdb's copy has only in-frame clones and lacks some. The data hold about 180,000 clones, with roughly 82% observed a single time. Source material: PBMCs. Receptors were obtained from a middle-aged man in good health and CMV-seronegative. CDR3s include the opening cysteine and the closing phenylalanine or tryptophan. Each record gives: J gene, clone size, V gene, D gene, CDR3 protein, CDR3 DNA. A D gene is named only where the DNA matches it firmly. Only part of the rows carry a size: once, few, many, or a class if the clone is expanded.

J gene: TRBJ2-7; clone size: NA; V gene: TRBV2; D gene: TRBD2; CDR3 protein: CASSDLTSGAYEQYF; CDR3 DNA: TGTGCCAGCAGTGACCTAACTAGCGGGGCCTACGAGCAGTACTTC
J gene: TRBJ2-7; clone size: once; V gene: TRBV9; D gene: TRBD2; CDR3 protein: CASSVATSGPSYEQYF; CDR3 DNA: TGTGCCAGCAGCGTAGCAACTAGCGGGCCCTCCTACGAGCAGTACTTC
J gene: TRBJ2-2; clone size: NA; V gene: TRBV7-8; D gene: NA; CDR3 protein: CASIPGSTGELFF; CDR3 DNA: TGTGCCAGCATCCCAGGATCCACCGGGGAGCTGTTTTTT
J gene: TRBJ1-1; clone size: NA; V gene: TRBV6-5; D gene: TRBD1; CDR3 protein: CASTLGDRLTTEAFF; CDR3 DNA: TGTGCCAGCACCTTAGGGGACAGATTGACCACTGAAGCTTTCTTT
J gene: TRBJ2-3; clone size: NA; V gene: TRBV29-1; D gene: NA; CDR3 protein: CSVDKASGTDTQYF; CDR3 DNA: TGCAGCGTTGACAAGGCTAGCGGCACAGATACGCAGTATTTT
J gene: TRBJ1-1; clone size: few; V gene: TRBV30; D gene: NA; CDR3 protein: CAWRTGNTEAFF; CDR3 DNA: TGTGCCTGGAGGACAGGGAACACTGAAGCTTTCTTT
J gene: TRBJ1-1; clone size: NA; V gene: TRBV19; D gene: NA; CDR3 protein: CASSIWPGRHTEAFF; CDR3 DNA: TGTGCCAGTAGTATTTGGCCAGGGCGGCACACTGAAGCTTTCTTT
J gene: TRBJ2-3; clone size: NA; V gene: TRBV5-1; D gene: NA; CDR3 protein: CASGSGLVVTDTQYF; CDR3 DNA: TGCGCCAGCGGGTCGGGGTTAGTAGTGACAGATACGCAGTATTTT
J gene: TRBJ2-7; clone size: few; V gene: TRBV25-1; D gene: NA; CDR3 protein: CASTALNEQYF; CDR3 DNA: TGTGCCAGCACCGCACTCAACGAGCAGTACTTC
J gene: TRBJ2-5; clone size: NA; V gene: TRBV7-3; D gene: NA; CDR3 protein: CASSLTRDSKETQYF; CDR3 DNA: TGTGCCAGCAGCCTTACCCGGGACTCTAAAGAGACCCAGTACTTC
J gene: TRBJ1-1; clone size: NA; V gene: TRBV19; D gene: NA; CDR3 protein: CASSIAGALNTEAFF; CDR3 DNA: TGTGCCAGTAGTATAGCAGGGGCCCTGAACACTGAAGCTTTCTTT
J gene: TRBJ1-3; clone size: NA; V gene: TRBV19; D gene: NA; CDR3 protein: CASYDGGSGNTIYF; CDR3 DNA: TGTGCCAGTTATGACGGGGGCTCTGGAAACACCATATATTTT
J gene: TRBJ2-3; clone size: NA; V gene: TRBV28; D gene: NA; CDR3 protein: CASSFFAGADTQYF; CDR3 DNA: TGTGCCAGCAGTTTCTTTGCGGGTGCAGATACGCAGTATTTT
J gene: TRBJ2-7; clone size: once; V gene: TRBV10-3; D gene: NA; CDR3 protein: CAICGAPSYEQYF; CDR3 DNA: TGTGCCATCTGCGGGGCCCCATCCTACGAGCAGTACTTC
J gene: TRBJ2-7; clone size: NA; V gene: TRBV5-4; D gene: TRBD2; CDR3 protein: CASCTSGESYEQYF; CDR3 DNA: TGTGCCAGCTGCACTAGCGGAGAATCCTACGAGCAGTACTTC
J gene: TRBJ1-2; clone size: NA; V gene: TRBV6-6; D gene: TRBD1; CDR3 protein: CASSQRTGGYGYTF; CDR3 DNA: TGTGCCAGCAGTCAACGGACAGGGGGCTATGGCTACACCTTC
J gene: TRBJ2-1; clone size: NA; V gene: TRBV11-2; D gene: NA; CDR3 protein: CASSLGSSQGYEQFF; CDR3 DNA: TGTGCCAGCAGCTTAGGGTCCAGTCAGGGGTATGAGCAGTTCTTC
J gene: TRBJ2-2; clone size: NA; V gene: TRBV9; D gene: NA; CDR3 protein: CASSVGTASTGELFF; CDR3 DNA: TGTGCCAGCAGCGTAGGTACCGCGAGCACCGGGGAGCTGTTTTTT
J gene: TRBJ2-7; clone size: NA; V gene: TRBV15; D gene: TRBD2; CDR3 protein: CATSPAGGLPLYEQYF; CDR3 DNA: TGTGCCACCAGCCCTGCGGGGGGCTTACCCCTTTACGAGCAGTACTTC
J gene: TRBJ1-3; clone size: NA; V gene: TRBV13; D gene: NA; CDR3 protein: CASSLSSSWGNTIYF; CDR3 DNA: TGTGCCAGCAGCTTATCAAGCTCGTGGGGAAACACCATATATTTT
J gene: TRBJ1-1; clone size: NA; V gene: TRBV6-1; D gene: NA; CDR3 protein: CASSEAVPRDAFF; CDR3 DNA: TGTGCCAGCAGTGAAGCGGTCCCGAGGGATGCTTTCTTT
J gene: TRBJ2-7; clone size: few; V gene: TRBV7-9; D gene: TRBD1; CDR3 protein: CASRDRGKDEQYF; CDR3 DNA: TGTGCCAGCAGGGACAGGGGGAAAGACGAGCAGTACTTC
J gene: TRBJ1-1; clone size: NA; V gene: TRBV9; D gene: NA; CDR3 protein: CASSVAPLGGAFF; CDR3 DNA: TGTGCCAGCAGCGTAGCTCCCCTGGGGGGTGCTTTCTTT
J gene: TRBJ1-2; clone size: once; V gene: TRBV28; D gene: NA; CDR3 protein: CASSLTGHYGYTF; CDR3 DNA: TGTGCCAGCAGTTTAACAGGGCACTATGGCTACACCTTC
J gene: TRBJ1-1; clone size: NA; V gene: TRBV19; D gene: NA; CDR3 protein: CASSIAGTPNTEAFF; CDR3 DNA: TGTGCCAGTAGTATTGCCGGGACACCGAACACTGAAGCTTTCTTT
J gene: TRBJ2-2; clone size: once; V gene: TRBV2; D gene: TRBD1; CDR3 protein: CASTGTGTGELFF; CDR3 DNA: TGTGCCAGCACCGGGACAGGCACCGGGGAGCTGTTTTTT
J gene: TRBJ2-6; clone size: NA; V gene: TRBV6-1; D gene: TRBD2; CDR3 protein: CASSEGLAVSGANVLTF; CDR3 DNA: TGTGCCAGCAGTGAGGGACTAGCGGTCTCTGGGGCCAACGTCCTGACTTTC
J gene: TRBJ2-2; clone size: NA; V gene: TRBV5-1; D gene: NA; CDR3 protein: CASSFPGTGTGELFF; CDR3 DNA: TGCGCCAGCAGCTTTCCTGGAACGGGCACCGGGGAGCTGTTTTTT
J gene: TRBJ1-4; clone size: NA; V gene: TRBV7-2; D gene: NA; CDR3 protein: CASSSDPSRDEKLFF; CDR3 DNA: TGTGCCAGCAGCTCAGATCCCTCGAGGGATGAAAAACTGTTTTTT
J gene: TRBJ2-2; clone size: NA; V gene: TRBV5-4; D gene: NA; CDR3 protein: CASSLGGVHTGELFF; CDR3 DNA: TGTGCCAGCAGCTTGGGCGGGGTCCACACCGGGGAGCTGTTTTTT
J gene: TRBJ2-1; clone size: NA; V gene: TRBV28; D gene: TRBD2; CDR3 protein: CASSLGGGANEQFF; CDR3 DNA: TGTGCCAGCAGTTTGGGCGGGGGGGCCAATGAGCAGTTCTTC
J gene: TRBJ2-7; clone size: few; V gene: TRBV6-1; D gene: TRBD2; CDR3 protein: CASSEPGGATYEQYF; CDR3 DNA: TGTGCCAGCAGTGAACCCGGGGGGGCCACCTACGAGCAGTACTTC
J gene: TRBJ2-2; clone size: NA; V gene: TRBV9; D gene: TRBD1; CDR3 protein: CAGSPGQGKVAGELFF; CDR3 DNA: TGTGCCGGCAGCCCCGGACAGGGGAAGGTCGCCGGGGAGCTGTTTTTT
J gene: TRBJ1-1; clone size: NA; V gene: TRBV2; D gene: TRBD1; CDR3 protein: CASLRRGLAEAFF; CDR3 DNA: TGTGCCAGCCTTAGAAGGGGGCTAGCTGAAGCTTTCTTT
J gene: TRBJ2-5; clone size: NA; V gene: TRBV5-8; D gene: TRBD1; CDR3 protein: CASNNLTGDQETQYF; CDR3 DNA: TGTGCCAGCAACAACCTTACAGGGGATCAAGAGACCCAGTACTTC
J gene: TRBJ2-6; clone size: NA; V gene: TRBV19; D gene: NA; CDR3 protein: CASSAGTGPGANVLTF; CDR3 DNA: TGTGCCAGTAGTGCAGGAACAGGGCCTGGGGCCAACGTCCTGACTTTC
J gene: TRBJ2-5; clone size: once; V gene: TRBV28; D gene: NA; CDR3 protein: CASSLSLLTEQYF; CDR3 DNA: TGTGCCAGCAGTTTATCCCTCCTTACGGAGCAGTACTTC
J gene: TRBJ2-3; clone size: once; V gene: TRBV10-3; D gene: TRBD1; CDR3 protein: CAIAGQGAPDTQYF; CDR3 DNA: TGTGCCATCGCGGGACAGGGTGCCCCAGATACGCAGTATTTT
J gene: TRBJ1-3; clone size: NA; V gene: TRBV15; D gene: NA; CDR3 protein: CATSREARSGNTIYF; CDR3 DNA: TGTGCCACCAGCAGAGAGGCCCGCTCTGGAAACACCATATATTTT
J gene: TRBJ2-1; clone size: NA; V gene: TRBV10-3; D gene: TRBD2; CDR3 protein: CASPERLAGGCEQFF; CDR3 DNA: TGTGCCTCTCCTGAAAGACTAGCGGGAGGGTGTGAGCAGTTCTTC
J gene: TRBJ1-6; clone size: NA; V gene: TRBV4-1; D gene: NA; CDR3 protein: CASSQEVANNSPLHF; CDR3 DNA: TGCGCCAGCAGCCAAGAGGTGGCCAATAATTCACCCCTCCACTTT